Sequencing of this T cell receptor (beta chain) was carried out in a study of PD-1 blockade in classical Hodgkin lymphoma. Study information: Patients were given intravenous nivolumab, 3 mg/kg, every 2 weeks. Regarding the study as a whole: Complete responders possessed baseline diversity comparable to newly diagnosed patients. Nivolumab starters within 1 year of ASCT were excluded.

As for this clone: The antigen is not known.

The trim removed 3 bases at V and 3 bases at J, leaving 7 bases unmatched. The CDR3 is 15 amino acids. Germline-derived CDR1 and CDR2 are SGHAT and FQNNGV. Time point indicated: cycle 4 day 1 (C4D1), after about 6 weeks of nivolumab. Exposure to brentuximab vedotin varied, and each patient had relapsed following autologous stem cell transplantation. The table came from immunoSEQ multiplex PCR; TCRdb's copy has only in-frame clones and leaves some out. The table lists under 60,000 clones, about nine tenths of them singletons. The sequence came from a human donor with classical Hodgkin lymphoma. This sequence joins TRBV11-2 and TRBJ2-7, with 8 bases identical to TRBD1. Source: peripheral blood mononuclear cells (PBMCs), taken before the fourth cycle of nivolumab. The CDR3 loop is CASSFSTGDIYEQYF. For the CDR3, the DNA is TGTGCCAGCAGCTTTTCGACAGGGGATATCTACGAGCAGTACTTC.